This passage covers 15 T cell receptor beta chains from one sample sequenced in a study of sequential checkpoint blockade in melanoma (dated by TCRdb to about 2019). The intended sense of this specimen's treatment or condition label: randomized to nivolumab then ipilimumab (arm A) or the reverse (arm B). Receptors were amplified or captured by the immunoSEQ multiplex PCR assay. TCRdb retrieved this table from immuneACCESS and kept in-frame rearrangements only. Not all clones are present; in checked studies, unresolved V genes account for under half, and no reason is known for the remainder. This sample lists 25,000 to 30,000 clones; approximately 83% were detected once. About 15% of the sample goes to the ten largest clones. Sequenced material: CD8+ T cells sorted from blood (inferred from file names), taken from a patient given nivolumab and ipilimumab in sequence. These receptors all stem from a human donor with melanoma.

CDR3 nucleotides: TGCGCCAGCAGGGGGACAGGTGAACACTACGAGCAGTACTTC. Translated, it gives CASRGTGEHYEQYF. The chain joins TRBV5-1 to TRBJ2-7, with 8 bases fitting TRBD1. The CDR3 totals 14 residues. Looked up from germline, CDR1 is SGHRS and CDR2 is YFSETQ. The V and J ends lost 5 bases and 3 bases, in that order; junction bases with no gene match: 7.

J is TRBJ2-7 and V is TRBV20-1, with D unclear. V lost 8 bases, J lost 7 bases, and 12 bases lay in between. CDR1 and CDR2 from the germline V gene are DFQATT and SNEGSKA (reference sequence). The CDR3 is made up of 10 amino acids. Written as DNA, the CDR3 is TGCAGTCCCCTAGATAGGGAGCAGTACTTC. This codes for CSPLDREQYF.

This clone has a handful of counts. The chain has TRBV27 and TRBJ1-6, with D tentatively TRBD1 (5 bases). Germline CDR1 reads MNHEY; CDR2 reads SMNVEV (reference sequence). The CDR3 consists of 15 residues. The V end lost 6 bases, the J end lost 10 bases, and 19 bases lay between the germline ends. The DNA for the CDR3 is TGTGCCAGCAGGGACCTGGGGACTACGAAATCACCCCTCCACTTT. Encoded protein: CASRDLGTTKSPLHF.

The chain joins TRBV27 to TRBJ1-2; no clear D. Germline V lookup: CDR1 MNHEY, CDR2 SMNVEV (reference sequence). CDR3 length: 13 amino acids. V lost 3 bases, J lost 0 bases, and 5 bases lay in between. Here the CDR3 reads CASSLRANYGYTF. CDR3 in DNA: TGTGCCAGCAGTTTGAGGGCTAACTATGGCTACACCTTC.

The chain carries TRBV29-1 and TRBJ1-1; no clear D. This CDR3 spans 10 amino acids. Germline CDR1 is SQVTM and CDR2 is ANQGSEA. V was shortened by 4 bases and J by 5 bases, with 5 bases between the two germline ends. The CDR3 DNA is TGCAGCGTTGTGAGGACTGAAGCTTTCTTT. As protein: CSVVRTEAFF. Looking up the rest from reference TRBV29-1 and TRBJ1-1 gives the full variable domain: SAVISQKPSRDICQRGTSLTIQCQVDSQVTMMFWYRQQPGQSLTLIATANQGSEATYESGFVIDKFPISRPNLTFSTLTVSNMSPEDSSIYLCSVVRTEAFFGQGTRLTVV.

J is TRBJ1-1 and V is TRBV18; TRBD1 aligns across 7 bases. The CDR3 sequence is 13 residues long. The germline V gene has CDR1 KGHSH and CDR2 LQKENI. V gave up 6 bases and J gave up 5 bases; unmatched junction bases: 6. As DNA, the CDR3 is TGTGCCAGCTCGAACACAGGGGAGACTGAAGCTTTCTTT. Translated: CASSNTGETEAFF.

This clone was counted once. V usage is TRBV18 and J usage is TRBJ2-7; possible D gene TRBD2, 5 bases. The germline V gene has CDR1 KGHSH and CDR2 LQKENI. This CDR3 has 15 residues. The V gene lost 6 bases and the J gene lost 1 base, with 16 bases spanning the gap. CDR3 sequence: CASSVSRTESYEQYF. CDR3 coding DNA: TGTGCCAGCTCGGTGTCTAGGACTGAATCCTACGAGCAGTACTTC.

This chain connects TRBV4-3 to TRBJ2-1; D may be TRBD2 (5 bases). Germline V gene lookup returns CDR1 LGHNA and CDR2 YSLEER. There are 15 residues in the CDR3. The ends were cut back, 4 bases at V and 6 bases at J, with 16 bases in the middle. CDR3 nucleotides: TGCGCCAGCAGCCCCCGGGGATTGGGGATCAATGAGCAGTTCTTC. Amino acids: CASSPRGLGINEQFF.

This chain connects TRBV9 to TRBJ2-1; D ambiguous. The germline V gene has CDR1 SGDLS and CDR2 YYNGEE. V lost 2 bases and J 10 bases, leaving 13 bases between the germline ends. CDR3 length equals 13 residues. DNA for the CDR3: TGTGCCAGCAGCGTTGGGCAGTTTTCCGAGCAGTTCTTC. Its translation is CASSVGQFSEQFF.

The CDR3 loop reads CASSVGAPYEQYF. CDR3 in DNA: TGTGCCAGCAGCGTAGGGGCCCCCTACGAGCAGTACTTC. The J gene is TRBJ2-7, the V gene TRBV9, with D hard to call. This CDR3 is 13 amino acids long. V lost 0 bases, J lost 2 bases, and 6 bases lay in between. Germline V CDR1 and CDR2: SGDLS, YYNGEE. Supplemented by reference TRBV9 and TRBJ2-7, the full variable domain reads DSGVTQTPKHLITATGQRVTLRCSPRSGDLSVYWYQQSLDQGLQFLIQYYNGEERAKGNILERFSAQQFPDLHSELNLSSLELGDSALYFCASSVGAPYEQYFGPGTRLTVT.

The gene calls are TRBV12-1 and TRBJ2-5; the table's D call, TRBD2, has no DNA check behind it. TRBV12-1 is recorded as a pseudogene. The CDR3 sequence is 16 residues long. The chain's CDR3 is CASSWGTNQYQETQYF. The CDR3 bases are TGTGCCAGCAGCTGGGGGACTAACCAGTACCAAGAGACCCAGTACTTC.

The rearrangement joins TRBV27 to TRBJ1-1; D is unresolved. Germline V gives CDR1 MNHEY, CDR2 SMNVEV (reference sequence). The CDR3 is 14 amino acids. The ends were cut back, 4 bases at V and 7 bases at J, with 16 bases in the middle. CDR3 protein: CASSSGGFGFEAFF. The CDR3 bases are TGTGCCAGCAGTTCCGGAGGTTTTGGCTTTGAAGCTTTCTTT.

The chain carries TRBV7-3 and TRBJ2-2, with TRBD1 as a possible D gene (6 bases). The CDR3 covers 13 residues. The germline V and J ends were trimmed by 5 bases and 6 bases, with 10 bases remaining between them. Germline values: CDR1 SGHTA, CDR2 FQGTGA. CDR3: CASSPGQPGELFF. The CDR3 DNA follows: TGTGCCAGCAGCCCCGGACAGCCCGGGGAGCTGTTTTTT. Drawing the rest from reference TRBV7-3 and TRBJ2-2, the complete variable domain is GAGVSQTPSNKVTEKGKYVELRCDPISGHTALYWYRQSLGQGPEFLIYFQGTGAADDSGLPNDRFFAVRPEGSVSTLKIQRTERGDSAVYLCASSPGQPGELFFGEGSRLTVL.

V and J are TRBV4-3 and TRBJ2-7; D remains ambiguous. V lost 0 bases to trimming and J lost 3 bases, with 15 bases between them. This CDR3 region has 16 residues. Germline V gives CDR1 LGHNA, CDR2 YSLEER. CDR3: CASSQEGTEPYYEQYF. The DNA for the CDR3 is TGCGCCAGCAGCCAAGAGGGTACAGAGCCTTACTACGAGCAGTACTTC.

The V and J genes are TRBV4-3 and TRBJ2-3; D call uncertain. CDR1 is LGHNA and CDR2 is YSLEER in the germline V gene. The V end lost 1 base, the J end lost 1 base, and 24 bases lay between the germline ends. The CDR3 runs to 20 residues. The CDR3 DNA sequence: TGCGCCAGCAGCCAAGGATTCGGGTCGACGGTGCGGTATCGCACAGATACGCAGTATTTT. Its translation: CASSQGFGSTVRYRTDTQYF.